Shown below are 9 T cell receptor beta chains from a single sample sequenced in a study of CD8+ T cells in alopecia areata. The treatment is: oral pan-JAK inhibitor, 5-10 mg twice daily. The authors extracted RNA and reverse transcribed it into cDNA as the sequencing template. Clones were sequenced by immunoSEQ multiplex PCR, and TCRdb holds only the in-frame ones, with some missing. The sample lists tens of thousands of clones; around 70% were seen once. The starting material was CD8+ T cells sorted from blood, obtained at approximately week 44, from a patient treated with tofacitinib. All receptors derive from a human donor with alopecia areata.

The J gene is TRBJ1-5, the V gene TRBV30, with a possible D match to TRBD1 (5 bases). Germline CDR1 is GTSNPN and CDR2 is SVGIG (reference sequence). This CDR3 is 13 amino acids long. V was trimmed by 1 base and J by 7 bases, leaving 11 bases between them. In DNA, the CDR3 is TGTGCCTGGAGTGGGGGGATTGGCCAGCCCCAGCATTTT. The encoded protein is CAWSGGIGQPQHF.

In nucleotides, the CDR3 is TGTGCCAGCAGTTTAGGACCGAGCACTGAAGCTTTCTTT. Its translation: CASSLGPSTEAFF. The V gene is TRBV27, the J gene TRBJ1-1; D gene uncertain. This CDR3 spans 13 amino acids. CDR1 is MNHEY, CDR2 SMNVEV, per germline (reference sequence). Between the trimmed V and J ends, which lost 2 bases and 4 bases, there was a span of 8 bases.

The CDR3 nucleotides are TGTGCCAGCAGGCTTGAAAACACAGGTCGAACCGGGGAGCTGTTTTTT. Encoded protein: CASRLENTGRTGELFF. This rearrangement joins TRBV5-6 to TRBJ2-2; maybe TRBD1 (5 bases). Between the trimmed V and J ends, which lost 5 bases and 5 bases, there was a span of 19 bases. The CDR3 covers 16 residues. The germline V gene encodes CDR1 SGHDT and CDR2 YYEEEE.

The rearrangement links TRBV9 to TRBJ2-1; D may be TRBD2 (6 bases). CDR1 is SGDLS and CDR2 is YYNGEE in the germline V gene. The CDR3 is 15 residues long. V dropped 6 bases and J dropped 0 bases, with 13 bases sitting between them. CDR3 nucleotide sequence: TGTGCCAGCATGGCGGGGCCTAGCTCCTACAATGAGCAGTTCTTC. Translated, it gives CASMAGPSSYNEQFF. The full variable domain, with the rest looked up from reference TRBV9 and TRBJ2-1, is DSGVTQTPKHLITATGQRVTLRCSPRSGDLSVYWYQQSLDQGLQFLIQYYNGEERAKGNILERFSAQQFPDLHSELNLSSLELGDSALYFCASMAGPSSYNEQFFGPGTRLTVL.

This chain uses TRBV7-9 with TRBJ1-2, with 7 nucleotides matching TRBD1. The CDR3 runs to 12 residues. CDR1 and CDR2 from the germline V gene are SEHNR and FQNEAQ (reference sequence). J lost 6 bases, V lost 5 bases, and 3 bases had no gene match. As DNA, the CDR3 is TGTGCCAGCAGCCAGGGGGTGGATGGCTACACCTTC. It translates to CASSQGVDGYTF.

The genes are TRBV4-3 and TRBJ1-1; D is unresolved. CDR3 length equals 13 residues. Trimming shortened V by 3 bases and J by 6 bases, and 11 bases separated the two germline ends. Germline V gene lookup returns CDR1 LGHNA and CDR2 YSLEER. The CDR3 sequence is CASSHTEGAEAFF. The CDR3 coding sequence is TGCGCCAGCAGCCACACAGAGGGTGCTGAAGCTTTCTTT.

The chain employs TRBV6-5 and TRBJ1-6; D is unresolved. The ends were cut back, 0 bases at V and 9 bases at J, with 6 bases in the middle. This CDR3 is built from 13 residues. Germline-derived CDR1 and CDR2 are MNHEY and SVGAGI. This CDR3 reads CASSYSEASPLHF. The CDR3 DNA reads TGTGCCAGCAGTTACTCGGAGGCTTCACCCCTCCACTTT.

The gene calls are TRBV9 and TRBJ1-2; D gene uncertain. This CDR3 comprises 16 residues. Germline V gene sequence: CDR1 SGDLS, CDR2 YYNGEE. V lost 0 bases and J 5 bases, leaving 17 bases between the germline ends. Written as DNA, the CDR3 is TGTGCCAGCAGCGTAGGCCCCTCTGGAAGTGGGTATGGCTACACCTTC. This encodes CASSVGPSGSGYGYTF.

The sample holds a few counts of this clone. V usage is TRBV5-1 and J usage is TRBJ2-1; 9 bases map to TRBD1. The CDR3 runs to 14 residues. CDR1 and CDR2 from the germline V gene are SGHRS and YFSETQ. The V gene end was trimmed by 6 bases and the J gene end by 8 bases; junction bases not matched to a gene: 9. CDR3 residues: CASNLGQGWDEQFF. CDR3 in DNA: TGCGCCAGCAATCTGGGACAGGGTTGGGATGAGCAGTTCTTC.